The 22 T cell receptor beta chains below were found in one sample sequenced in a study of T cells in Graves' hyperthyroidism and ophthalmopathy. RNA transcripts yielded amplified TCR beta CDR3 regions. First-round RT-PCR of the TCR CDR3 relied on the HTBI primer set. TCRdb fed the multiplex PCR reads into MiXCR, producing one record per CDR3 protein. The table records over 400,000 distinct CDR3 sequences, roughly 15% of them present only once. Sequencing input: blood. These receptors were taken from a man aged 18-30 years with Graves' ophthalmopathy.

This clonotype was found many times. V and J are TRBV6-5 and TRBJ1-3; D is unresolved. The germline CDR1 and CDR2 sequences are MNHEY and SVGAGI. This CDR3 comprises 11 residues. Trimming stripped 2 bases from V and 8 bases from J, with 4 bases between. The CDR3 region has the DNA TGTGCCAGCAGTTACGGGGACACCATATATTTT. This gives the protein CASSYGDTIYF.

This clonotype was found once. An end of the junction differs from the germline gene, which may be a read error. The genes are TRBV19 and TRBJ2-2; the D gene is possibly TRBD2 (5 bases). Germline V CDR1 and CDR2: LNHDA, SQIVND (reference sequence). The CDR3 totals 14 residues. The CDR3 loop reads CASRLYLVTGELFF. CDR3 DNA sequence: TGTGCCAGTAGACTTTATCTAGTCACCGGGGAGCTGTTTTTC.

The J gene is TRBJ2-2, the V gene TRBV7-9; 7 bases map to TRBD1. CDR1 and CDR2 (germline): SEHNR, FQNEAQ (reference sequence). With V trimmed by 3 bases and J by 1 base, 14 bases remained unmatched. CDR3 length equals 19 residues. This CDR3 is CASSLGRDRIFLNTGELFF. The CDR3 DNA reads as TGTGCCAGCAGCTTGGGCCGGGACAGAATATTTTTGAACACCGGGGAGCTGTTTTTT.

The chain has TRBV6-1 and TRBJ2-7; tentatively, D is TRBD2 (7 bases). Germline V gene sequence: CDR1 MNHNS, CDR2 SASEGT. The CDR3 length is 15 residues. With 7 bases removed from V and 1 base from J, the gap between germline ends came to 17 bases. CDR3 coding DNA: TGTGCCAGCACGCATTCGGGGGGCCCATCCTACGAGCAGTACTTC. Its protein is CASTHSGGPSYEQYF.

This clonotype was found many times. The chain is built from TRBV5-1 and TRBJ2-3; D unresolved. The CDR3 covers 14 residues. Germline CDR1 reads SGHRS; CDR2 reads YFSETQ. V was shortened by 4 bases and J by 1 base, with 10 bases between the two germline ends. The CDR3 spells CASSLIGGTDTQYF. In nucleotides, the CDR3 is TGCGCCAGCAGCCTTATTGGAGGCACAGATACGCAGTATTTT.

Many counts were recorded for this clonotype. The V call is TRBV6-1, the J call TRBJ2-7; the match to TRBD2 covers 10 bases. Germline CDR1 MNHNS, CDR2 SASEGT. Germline trimming cut 7 bases from V and 4 bases from J; bases unmatched to any gene: 10. The CDR3 consists of 15 residues. As DNA, the CDR3 is TGTGCCAGCAAATGGGAAGCGGGGGGGCCTTACGAGCAGTACTTC. It codes for CASKWEAGGPYEQYF.

This clonotype was seen at least ten times. V and J are TRBV5-1 and TRBJ2-1; D is possibly TRBD1 (5 bases). Trimming cost V 8 bases and J 6 bases, with 9 bases left between them. The CDR3 extends over 11 amino acids. Germline CDR1 and CDR2: SGHRS and YFSETQ. The CDR3 reads CASGQVNEQFF. The CDR3 DNA reads as TGCGCCAGTGGACAAGTCAATGAGCAGTTCTTC.

This clonotype was detected many times. This chain connects TRBV9 to TRBJ2-1; 9 positions match TRBD2. The ends lost 0 bases at V and 8 bases at J; junction bases unmatched: 9. The CDR3 has 16 amino acids. Germline V lookup: CDR1 SGDLS, CDR2 YYNGEE. This chain's CDR3 is CASSVGRTSVRDEQFF. The CDR3 DNA follows: TGTGCCAGCAGCGTAGGGAGGACTAGCGTCAGGGATGAGCAGTTCTTC.

This clonotype was detected ten times or more. This chain connects TRBV7-9 to TRBJ1-1, with TRBD1 identical over 11 bases. Looked up from germline, CDR1 is SEHNR and CDR2 is FQNEAQ (reference sequence). With V trimmed by 1 base and J by 2 bases, 12 bases remained unmatched. The CDR3 sequence is 19 residues long. This CDR3 is CASSLDPWDRGILNTEAFF. In nucleotides, the CDR3 is TGTGCCAGCAGCTTAGACCCTTGGGACAGGGGGATACTAAACACTGAAGCTTTCTTT. The variable domain in full, completed from reference TRBV7-9 and TRBJ1-1, reads DTGVSQNPRHKITKRGQNVTFRCDPISEHNRLYWYRQTLGQGPEFLTYFQNEAQLEKSRLLSDRFSAERPKGSFSTLEIQRTEQGDSAMYLCASSLDPWDRGILNTEAFFGQGTRLTVV.

The chain combines TRBV20-1 with TRBJ1-4, with D possibly being TRBD1 (5 bases). The CDR3 is 12 residues long. Trimming took 5 bases from V and 10 from J, leaving 14 bases between them. The germline V gene encodes CDR1 DFQATT and CDR2 SNEGSKA (reference sequence). The CDR3 DNA reads TGCAGTGCTTCCCCTGGGACGGGAAAACTGTTTTTT. Encoded protein: CSASPGTGKLFF.

The gene calls are TRBV5-6 and TRBJ2-5; 8 bases align to TRBD2. The CDR3 is 12 residues long. Germline lookup yields CDR1 SGHDT and CDR2 YYEEEE. Trimming cost V 2 bases and J 9 bases; bases outside gene matches: 3. DNA of the CDR3: TGTGCCAGCAGCTTCGGGGGGGAGGCCCAGTACTTC. Protein: CASSFGGEAQYF. Looking up the rest from reference TRBV5-6 and TRBJ2-5 gives the full variable domain: DAGVTQSPTHLIKTRGQQVTLRCSPKSGHDTVSWYQQALGQGPQFIFQYYEEEERQRGNFPDRFSGHQFPNYSSELNVNALLLGDSALYLCASSFGGEAQYFGPGTRLLVL.

This clonotype was counted many times. This chain links TRBV6-1 with TRBJ1-4, with D uncertain. Germline V CDR1 and CDR2: MNHNS, SASEGT. The V gene lost 8 bases and the J gene lost 4 bases, with 17 bases spanning the gap. The CDR3 length is 15 residues. The CDR3 is CASGNGRVVNEKLFF. CDR3 DNA: TGTGCCAGCGGTAACGGACGGGTCGTTAATGAAAAACTGTTTTTT.

The sample holds many counts of this clonotype. The CDR3 nucleotides read TGTGCCAGCAGTGAAGTAGGGACAGTAAATCAGCCCCAGCATTTT. Translated: CASSEVGTVNQPQHF. V and J are TRBV6-1 and TRBJ1-5, with 7 positions matching TRBD1. Germline V gene lookup returns CDR1 MNHNS and CDR2 SASEGT. Trimming at V came to 1 base and at J to 4 bases, leaving 4 bases not matched to a gene. The CDR3 loop spans 15 amino acids.

Ten or more counts support this clonotype. This chain links TRBV30 with TRBJ2-1; 10 bases align to TRBD2. V lost 0 bases and J lost 9; bases outside the gene matches: 5. The CDR3 extends over 14 amino acids. The germline CDR1 and CDR2 sequences are GTSNPN and SVGIG (reference sequence). CDR3 coding DNA: TGTGCCTGGAGTGTAGCGGGGGGGGCTTTTGAGCAGTTCTTC. Its translation: CAWSVAGGAFEQFF. Full variable domain (rest looked up from reference TRBV30 and TRBJ2-1): SQTIHQWPATLVQPVGSPLSLECTVEGTSNPNLYWYRQAAGRGLQLLFYSVGIGQISSEVPQNLSASRPQDRQFILSSKKLLLSDSGFYLCAWSVAGGAFEQFFGPGTRLTVL.

This clonotype was counted once. One junction end does not reproduce the germline sequence, and a read error may be involved. The V call is TRBV19, the J call TRBJ1-3, with D unclear. Germline V gene lookup returns CDR1 LNHDA and CDR2 SQIVND (reference sequence). The CDR3 covers 14 residues. The CDR3 coding sequence is TGTGCCAGTAGTATTTACGGCTCTGGAAACGCCATATATTTT. This gives the protein CASSIYGSGNAIYF.

This clonotype appeared many times. This sequence joins TRBV5-1 and TRBJ2-7, with 8 positions matching TRBD1. Losses at the gene ends were 4 bases for V and 6 bases for J; bases not matched to a gene: 12. The CDR3 length is 15 residues. In germline, CDR1 is SGHRS, CDR2 YFSETQ. Here the CDR3 reads CASSPPDRDDSEQYF. CDR3 nucleotides: TGCGCCAGCAGCCCGCCGGACAGGGACGATAGCGAGCAGTACTTC.

The chain joins TRBV18 to TRBJ1-2; D is unresolved. V was shortened by 4 bases and J by 4 bases, with 16 bases between the two germline ends. This CDR3 is built from 15 residues. From germline, CDR1 is KGHSH and CDR2 LQKENI. The CDR3, as DNA: TGTGCCAGCTCACAGATACTTGACAACTTCTATGGCTACACCTTC. Translation gives CASSQILDNFYGYTF.

This clonotype appeared many times. J is TRBJ1-3 and V is TRBV2, with TRBD1 identical over 12 bases. CDR3 length equals 20 residues. With V trimmed by 6 bases and J by 3 bases, 18 bases remained unmatched. CDR1 and CDR2 from the germline V gene are SNHLY and FYNNEI. The DNA for the CDR3 is TGTGCCAGCAGCCAGTCCGGGACAGGGGGCCTCCGACTAGGTGGAAACACCATATATTTT. It codes for CASSQSGTGGLRLGGNTIYF. Drawing the rest from reference TRBV2 and TRBJ1-3, the complete variable domain is EPEVTQTPSHQVTQMGQEVILRCVPISNHLYFYWYRQILGQKVEFLVSFYNNEISEKSEIFDDQFSVERPDGSNFTLKIRSTKLEDSAMYFCASSQSGTGGLRLGGNTIYFGEGSWLTVV.

This clonotype was seen at least ten times. The chain employs TRBV6-6 and TRBJ2-3; D ambiguous. From germline, CDR1 is MNHNY and CDR2 SVGAGI (reference sequence). The CDR3 length is 14 residues. V was cut by 2 bases and J by 2 bases, with 8 bases left in between. The DNA for the CDR3 is TGTGCCAGCAGTTACCAAGCGAACACAGATACGCAGTATTTT. Its protein product is CASSYQANTDTQYF.

This clonotype was seen only a few times. This could be a read error, since a much larger clone is one nucleotide away. The chain has TRBV7-9 and TRBJ2-1, with 8 bases that match TRBD2. Germline CDR1 reads SEHNR; CDR2 reads FQNEAQ (reference sequence). The CDR3 extends over 16 amino acids. CDR3 residues: CASSLLAGSSYNEQSF. The DNA of the CDR3 is TGTGCCAGCAGCTTACTAGCGGGTAGCTCCTACAATGAGCAGTCCTTC.

This clonotype was seen at least ten times. V gene TRBV6-2 or TRBV6-3 combines with J gene TRBJ1-1; D is uncertain. This CDR3 is built from 16 residues. The germline V and J ends were trimmed by 6 bases and 1 base, with 18 bases remaining between them. The germline gives CDR1 MNHEY, CDR2 SVGEGT. DNA for the CDR3: TGTGCCAGCAGCCGGCGTGTAGGGCATGGGAACACTGAAGCTTTCTTT. Its protein product is CASSRRVGHGNTEAFF.

This clonotype appeared many times. The rearrangement uses TRBV2 and TRBJ2-1; 13 bases line up with TRBD2. Germline V CDR1 and CDR2: SNHLY, FYNNEI. V lost 6 bases, J lost 14 bases, and 10 bases stayed unmatched. The CDR3 spans 14 residues. In DNA form, the CDR3 reads TGTGCCAGCAGGGCCGAGACTAGCGGGGGGCCTAAGTTCTTC. This translates into CASRAETSGGPKFF.